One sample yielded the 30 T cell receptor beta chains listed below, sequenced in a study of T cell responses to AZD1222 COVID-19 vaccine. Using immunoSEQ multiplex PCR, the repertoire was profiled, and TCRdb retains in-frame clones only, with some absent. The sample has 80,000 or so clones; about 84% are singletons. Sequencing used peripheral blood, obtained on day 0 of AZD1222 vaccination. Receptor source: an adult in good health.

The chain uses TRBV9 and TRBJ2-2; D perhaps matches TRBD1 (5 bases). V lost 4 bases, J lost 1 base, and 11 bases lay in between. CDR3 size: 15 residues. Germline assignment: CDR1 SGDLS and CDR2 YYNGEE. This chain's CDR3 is CASSPRTGNTGELFF. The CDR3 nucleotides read TGTGCCAGCAGCCCGCGCACAGGGAACACCGGGGAGCTGTTTTTT.

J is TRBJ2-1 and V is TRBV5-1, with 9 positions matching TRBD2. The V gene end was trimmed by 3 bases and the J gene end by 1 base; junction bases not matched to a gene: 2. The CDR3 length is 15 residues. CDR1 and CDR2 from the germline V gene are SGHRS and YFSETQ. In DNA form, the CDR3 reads TGCGCCAGCAGCTATAGCGGGAGTTCCTACAATGAGCAGTTCTTC. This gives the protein CASSYSGSSYNEQFF.

In DNA form, the CDR3 reads TGTGCTAGTGGTTTGGTCCAGGGCCCCGGGGAGCTGTTTTTT. Protein product: CASGLVQGPGELFF. The chain couples TRBV12-5 to TRBJ2-2; D may be TRBD1 (5 bases). CDR3 size: 14 residues. The germline gives CDR1 LGHNT, CDR2 FRNRAP. The V and J ends lost 0 bases and 6 bases respectively, with 8 bases between them.

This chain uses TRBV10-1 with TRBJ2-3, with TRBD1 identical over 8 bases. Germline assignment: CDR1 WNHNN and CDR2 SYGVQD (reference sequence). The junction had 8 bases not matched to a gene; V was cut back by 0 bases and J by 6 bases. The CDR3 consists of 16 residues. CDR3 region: CASSESGQGLGDTQYF. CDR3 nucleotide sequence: TGCGCCAGCAGTGAGTCTGGACAGGGATTAGGGGATACGCAGTATTTT.

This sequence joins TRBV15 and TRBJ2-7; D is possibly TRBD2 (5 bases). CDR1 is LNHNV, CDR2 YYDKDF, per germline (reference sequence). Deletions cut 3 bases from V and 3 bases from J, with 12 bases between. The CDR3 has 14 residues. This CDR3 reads CATSSNLGVYEQYF. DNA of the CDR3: TGTGCCACCAGCAGTAACTTGGGAGTCTACGAGCAGTACTTC.

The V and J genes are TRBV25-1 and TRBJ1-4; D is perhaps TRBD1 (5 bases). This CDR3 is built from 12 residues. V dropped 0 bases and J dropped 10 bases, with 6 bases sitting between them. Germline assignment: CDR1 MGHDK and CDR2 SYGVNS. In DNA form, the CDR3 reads TGTGCCAGCAGTGAATATGACAGAAAACTGTTTTTT. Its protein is CASSEYDRKLFF.

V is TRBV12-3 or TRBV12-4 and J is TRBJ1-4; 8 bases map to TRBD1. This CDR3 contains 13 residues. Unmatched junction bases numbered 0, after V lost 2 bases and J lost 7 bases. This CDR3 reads CASSLTGGEKLFF. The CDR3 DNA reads TGTGCCAGCAGTTTAACAGGGGGTGAAAAACTGTTTTTT.

The CDR3 nucleotides are TGCGCCAGCAGCCCCGGGGGGAAGGTCACAGATACGCAGTATTTT. Translation gives CASSPGGKVTDTQYF. The chain recombines TRBV5-1 with TRBJ2-3; 7 positions match TRBD2. V shed 4 bases, J shed 2 bases, and the junction held 7 bases outside the gene matches. There are 15 residues in the CDR3. Germline lookup yields CDR1 SGHRS and CDR2 YFSETQ.

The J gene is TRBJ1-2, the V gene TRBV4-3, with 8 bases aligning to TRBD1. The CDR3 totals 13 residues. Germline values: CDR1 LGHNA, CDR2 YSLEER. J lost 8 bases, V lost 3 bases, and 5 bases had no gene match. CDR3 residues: CASSQTGDSGYTF. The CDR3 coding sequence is TGCGCCAGCAGCCAGACAGGGGATTCCGGCTACACCTTC.

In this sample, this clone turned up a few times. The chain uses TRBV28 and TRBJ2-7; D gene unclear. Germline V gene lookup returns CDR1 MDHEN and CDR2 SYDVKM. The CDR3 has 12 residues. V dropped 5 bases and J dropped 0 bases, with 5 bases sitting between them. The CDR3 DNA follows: TGTGCCAGCAGTGTGGGCTCCTACGAGCAGTACTTC. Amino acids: CASSVGSYEQYF.

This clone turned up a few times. CDR3 residues: CASYRDISYNEQFF. DNA for the CDR3: TGTGCCAGCTACCGGGATATCTCCTACAATGAGCAGTTCTTC. The chain uses TRBV7-2 and TRBJ2-1; maybe TRBD2 (5 bases). Germline V gene lookup returns CDR1 SGHTA and CDR2 FQGNSA. This CDR3 has 14 residues. Between the trimmed V and J ends, which lost 8 bases and 0 bases, there was a span of 11 bases.

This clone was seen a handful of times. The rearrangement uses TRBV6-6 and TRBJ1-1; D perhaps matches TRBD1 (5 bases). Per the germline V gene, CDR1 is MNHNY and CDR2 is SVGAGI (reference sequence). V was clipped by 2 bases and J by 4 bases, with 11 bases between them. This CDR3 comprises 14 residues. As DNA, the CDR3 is TGTGCCAGCAGTTACCCACGGGGGGGCACTGAAGCTTTCTTT. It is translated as CASSYPRGGTEAFF.

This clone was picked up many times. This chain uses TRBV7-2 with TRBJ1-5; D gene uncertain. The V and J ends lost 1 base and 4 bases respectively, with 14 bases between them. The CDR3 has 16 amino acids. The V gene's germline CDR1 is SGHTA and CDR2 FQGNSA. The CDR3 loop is CASSLEGQATNQPQHF. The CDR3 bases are TGTGCCAGCAGCTTAGAAGGGCAGGCTACAAATCAGCCCCAGCATTTT.

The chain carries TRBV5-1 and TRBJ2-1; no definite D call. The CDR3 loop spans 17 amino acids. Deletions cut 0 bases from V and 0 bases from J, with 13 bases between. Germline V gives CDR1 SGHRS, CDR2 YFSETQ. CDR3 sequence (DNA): TGCGCCAGCAGCTTGGTGCATATCGATTCCTCCTACAATGAGCAGTTCTTC. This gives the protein CASSLVHIDSSYNEQFF.

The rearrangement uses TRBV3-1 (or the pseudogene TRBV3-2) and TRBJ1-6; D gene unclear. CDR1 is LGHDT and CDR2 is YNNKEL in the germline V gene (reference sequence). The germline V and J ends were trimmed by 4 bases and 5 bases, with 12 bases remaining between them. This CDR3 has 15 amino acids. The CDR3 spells CASSPPGSHNSPLHF. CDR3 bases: TGTGCCAGCAGCCCCCCGGGGAGCCATAATTCACCCCTCCACTTT.

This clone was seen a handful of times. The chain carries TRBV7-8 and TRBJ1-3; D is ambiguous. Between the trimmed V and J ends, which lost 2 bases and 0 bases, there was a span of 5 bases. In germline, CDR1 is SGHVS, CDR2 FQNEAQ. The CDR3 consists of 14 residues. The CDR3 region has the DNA TGTGCCAGCAGCTTACAGAGCTCTGGAAACACCATATATTTT. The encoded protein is CASSLQSSGNTIYF.

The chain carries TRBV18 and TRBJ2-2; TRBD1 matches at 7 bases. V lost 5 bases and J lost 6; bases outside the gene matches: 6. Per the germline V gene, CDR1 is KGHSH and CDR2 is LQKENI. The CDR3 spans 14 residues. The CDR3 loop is CASSTRQGAGELFF. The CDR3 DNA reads TGTGCCAGCTCAACCAGACAGGGAGCCGGGGAGCTGTTTTTT.

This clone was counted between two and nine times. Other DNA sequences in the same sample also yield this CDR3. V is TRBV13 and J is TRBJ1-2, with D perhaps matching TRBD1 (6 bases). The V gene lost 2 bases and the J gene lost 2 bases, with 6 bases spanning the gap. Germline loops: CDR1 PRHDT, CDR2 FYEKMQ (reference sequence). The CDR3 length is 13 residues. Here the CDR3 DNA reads TGTGCCAGCAGCTTACAGGGGAACTATGGCTACACCTTC. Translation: CASSLQGNYGYTF.

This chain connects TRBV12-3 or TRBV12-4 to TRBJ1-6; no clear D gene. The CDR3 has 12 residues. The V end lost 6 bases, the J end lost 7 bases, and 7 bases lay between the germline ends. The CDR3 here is CASSLRNSPLHF. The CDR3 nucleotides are TGTGCCAGCAGCCTCCGCAATTCACCCCTCCACTTT.

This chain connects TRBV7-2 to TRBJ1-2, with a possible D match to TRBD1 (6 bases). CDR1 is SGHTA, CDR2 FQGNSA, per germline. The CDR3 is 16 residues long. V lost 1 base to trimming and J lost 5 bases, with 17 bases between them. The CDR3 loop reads CASSLGGQRREYGYTF. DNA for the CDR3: TGTGCCAGCAGCTTAGGAGGACAGCGAAGGGAGTATGGCTACACCTTC.

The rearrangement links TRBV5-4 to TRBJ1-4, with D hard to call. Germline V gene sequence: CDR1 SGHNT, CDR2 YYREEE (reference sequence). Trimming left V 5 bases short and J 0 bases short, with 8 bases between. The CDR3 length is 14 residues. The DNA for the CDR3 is TGTGCCAGCAGAAAGGAACCAACTAATGAAAAACTGTTTTTT. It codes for CASRKEPTNEKLFF.

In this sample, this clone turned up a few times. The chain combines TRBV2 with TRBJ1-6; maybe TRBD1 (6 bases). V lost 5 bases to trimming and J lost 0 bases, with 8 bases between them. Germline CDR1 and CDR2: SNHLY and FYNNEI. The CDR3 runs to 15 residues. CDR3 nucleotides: TGTGCCAGCAGTCCAGGGGTCTCCTATAATTCACCCCTCCACTTT. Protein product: CASSPGVSYNSPLHF.

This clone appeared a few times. CDR3 DNA sequence: TGTGCCAGCAGCTTAGGGCCAAACAGGGGCAATGAGCAGTTCTTC. Protein product: CASSLGPNRGNEQFF. The chain is built from TRBV7-2 and TRBJ2-1, with TRBD1 matching 7 bases. The CDR3 loop spans 15 amino acids. Trimming cost V 1 base and J 6 bases; bases outside gene matches: 6. Germline V gives CDR1 SGHTA, CDR2 FQGNSA.

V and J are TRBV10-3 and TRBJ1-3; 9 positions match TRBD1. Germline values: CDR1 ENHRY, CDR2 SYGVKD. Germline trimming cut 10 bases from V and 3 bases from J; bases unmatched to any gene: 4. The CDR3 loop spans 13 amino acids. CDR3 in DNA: TGTGCCACCGGGGACAGGGATGGAAACACCATATATTTT. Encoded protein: CATGDRDGNTIYF.

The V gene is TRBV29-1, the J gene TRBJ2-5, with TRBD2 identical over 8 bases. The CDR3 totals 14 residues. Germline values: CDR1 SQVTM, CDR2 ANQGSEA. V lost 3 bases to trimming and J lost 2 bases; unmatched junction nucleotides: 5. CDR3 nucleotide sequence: TGCAGCGTTGATGTCGGGGGGGCTCAAGAGACCCAGTACTTC. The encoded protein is CSVDVGGAQETQYF. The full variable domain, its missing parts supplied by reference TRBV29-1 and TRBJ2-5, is SAVISQKPSRDICQRGTSLTIQCQVDSQVTMMFWYRQQPGQSLTLIATANQGSEATYESGFVIDKFPISRPNLTFSTLTVSNMSPEDSSIYLCSVDVGGAQETQYFGPGTRLLVL.

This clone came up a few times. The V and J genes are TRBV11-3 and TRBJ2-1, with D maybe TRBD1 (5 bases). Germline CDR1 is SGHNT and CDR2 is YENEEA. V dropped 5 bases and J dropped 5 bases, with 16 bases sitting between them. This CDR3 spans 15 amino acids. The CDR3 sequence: CASSPLAGKNNEQFF. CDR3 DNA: TGTGCCAGCAGCCCCCTCGCAGGGAAGAACAATGAGCAGTTCTTC. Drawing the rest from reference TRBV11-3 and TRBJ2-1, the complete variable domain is EAGVVQSPRYKIIEKKQPVAFWCNPISGHNTLYWYLQNLGQGPELLIRYENEEAVDDSQLPKDRFSAERLKGVDSTLKIQPAELGDSAVYLCASSPLAGKNNEQFFGPGTRLTVL.

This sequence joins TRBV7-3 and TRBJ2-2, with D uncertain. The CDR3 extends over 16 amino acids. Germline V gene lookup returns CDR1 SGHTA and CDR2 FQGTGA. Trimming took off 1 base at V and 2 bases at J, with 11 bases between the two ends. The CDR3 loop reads CASSLIRPINTGELFF. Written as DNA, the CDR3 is TGTGCCAGCAGCTTAATAAGACCGATTAACACCGGGGAGCTGTTTTTT.

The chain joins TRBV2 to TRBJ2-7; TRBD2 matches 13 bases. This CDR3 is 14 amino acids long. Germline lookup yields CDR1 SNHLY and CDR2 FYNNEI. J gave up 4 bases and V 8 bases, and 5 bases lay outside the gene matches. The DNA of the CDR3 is TGTGCCAGCCGTCGGACTAGCGGGAGTTACGAGCAGTACTTC. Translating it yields CASRRTSGSYEQYF.

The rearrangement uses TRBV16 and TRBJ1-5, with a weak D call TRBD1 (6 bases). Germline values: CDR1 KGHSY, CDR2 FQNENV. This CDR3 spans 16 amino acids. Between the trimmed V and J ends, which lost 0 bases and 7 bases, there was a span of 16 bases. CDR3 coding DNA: TGTGCCAGCAGCCAATCGGGGACACCCCAGGGACAGCCCCAGCATTTT. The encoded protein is CASSQSGTPQGQPQHF.

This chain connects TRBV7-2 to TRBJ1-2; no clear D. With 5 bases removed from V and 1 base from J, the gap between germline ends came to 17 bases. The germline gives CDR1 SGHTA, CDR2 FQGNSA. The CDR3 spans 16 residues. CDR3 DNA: TGTGCCAGCAGCCACCGCCACCTACAGCTTAACTATGGCTACACCTTC. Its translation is CASSHRHLQLNYGYTF.